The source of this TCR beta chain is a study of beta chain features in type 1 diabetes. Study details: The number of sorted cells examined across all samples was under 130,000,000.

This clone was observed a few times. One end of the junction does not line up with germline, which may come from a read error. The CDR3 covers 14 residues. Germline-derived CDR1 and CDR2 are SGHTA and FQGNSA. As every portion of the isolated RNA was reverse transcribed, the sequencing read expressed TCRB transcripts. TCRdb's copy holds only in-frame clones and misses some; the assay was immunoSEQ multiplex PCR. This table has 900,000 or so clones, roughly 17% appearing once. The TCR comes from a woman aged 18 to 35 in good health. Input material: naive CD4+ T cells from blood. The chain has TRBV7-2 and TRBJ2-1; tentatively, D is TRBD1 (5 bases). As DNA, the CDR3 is TGCGCCAGCAGCCAAGATTGGGGCCGCGAGGAGCAGTTCTTC. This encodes CASSQDWGREEQFF.